What follows is one TCR beta chain and its context. Its antigen remains unidentified. Qualities for individual bases were not recorded, and no much larger clone is one base off. Library method: the immunoSEQ multiplex PCR assay. In most patients, genomic DNA was isolated using the Qiagen DNeasy Blood and Tissue Kit and sent frozen to Adaptive Biotechnologies for TCR sequencing. High-throughput TCR-beta CDR3 sequencing of genomic DNA from most patients was performed by Adaptive Biotechnologies. On the authors' methods: Adaptive's ImmunoSEQ software was the source of the TCR sequencing data for about 20 patients, while a few other patients were processed with MiXCR and VDJtools. CD4 versus CD8 sorting errors were corrected by removing sequences found in both subsets at a frequency ratio below 5:1. CDR3 nucleotide sequences shared between donor and recipient were removed because the origin of such sequences could not be assigned. At least 2-fold expansion over unstimulated cells and a minimum CFSE-low frequency of 0.002% (template counts) or 0.001% (read counts) were required for clones to be classified as alloreactive. Clones detected in sequenced pre-transplant spleen, lymph node, or MLR CFSE-low populations of the donor or recipient were defined as mappable. Cumulative frequency of alloreactive clones was calculated as a percentage of all sequences weighted by copy number. In TCRdb, the immuneACCESS table is reduced to in-frame sequences with V and J assigned. These tables do not hold every clone; where another copy was compared, an unresolved V gene accounts for under half, and the others remain unexplained. V, J and clone size reflect that table, while D and trimming were determined from the DNA. The sample table records over 100,000 clones; about 93% of these occur just once. The top ten clones comprise more than 0.1% of the sample.

These data come from a study of graft-versus-host responses after intestinal transplantation (dated by TCRdb to about 2021). At the level of the whole study: The transplants that recipients received were multivisceral, liver-intestinal, or isolated intestinal. Every recipient was given anti-thymocyte globulin induction, followed by about three years of maintenance tacrolimus and steroids. Bulk TCR-beta CDR3 sequencing was used to track graft-versus-host and host-versus-graft alloreactive T cell clones in the graft, circulation and bone marrow after intestinal transplantation. Alloreactive clones were identified by sequencing pre-transplant mixed lymphocyte reaction products and comparing these products with unstimulated pre-transplant donor and recipient T cells. The cohort enrolled under 25 intestinal transplant recipients including one retransplant, and a few patients lacking pretransplant specimens were excluded. Donor T cell macrochimerism was defined as a peak of at least 4% donor T cells among recipient peripheral blood mononuclear cells. Samples from a few later patients were sequenced in-house on an Illumina MiSeq with MiXCR processing rather than by the commercial service. Findings and caveats that apply to the study as a whole: Patients with donor T cell macrochimerism had high GvH to HvG T cell clonal ratios in their allografts. The conclusions were limited by the relatively low number and heterogeneity of the intestinal transplant patients. Early after transplant, peak levels of circulating GvH clones were associated with declines in HvG clones. GvH clones were found in recipient bone marrow, and some of the GvH clones appeared earlier in ileal mucosa or blood, which is consistent with an intestinal mucosal origin.

Reading the germline V gene gives CDR1 MDHEN and CDR2 SYDVKM. Trimming removed 7 bases from V and 3 bases from J; the gene matches leave 4 bases unexplained. Counted from cysteine to phenylalanine, this CDR3 has 14 amino acids. Solely the CDR3 DNA is kept, with 42 bases framed from the first base. The time point label for this specimen denotes: cells obtained before transplantation from donor or recipient. CD3+CD4+ and CD3+CD8+ populations were FACS-sorted from unstimulated pre-transplant donor and recipient cells taken from spleen or lymph nodes. Rearrangement joined TRBV28 to TRBJ2-2, and TRBD1 aligns with 8 junction nucleotides. This sample comprised unstimulated CD4+ T cells sorted from spleen or lymph node cells, obtained before intestinal transplant. The clonotype was recovered from a human donor who received an intestinal transplant. The DNA sequence reads TGTGCCAGCACCCAGGGGGCATACACCGGGGAGCTGTTTTTT. It specifies CASTQGAYTGELFF.